Below, 10 T cell receptor beta chains from the same sample are listed, as sequenced in a study of cytomegalovirus exposure and HLA in healthy donors. Some clones are missing from TCRdb's copy, which holds only in-frame ones; the method was immunoSEQ multiplex PCR. The sample includes 90,000 to 100,000 clones, approximately 94% of them seen just once. Sequenced input: PBMCs. Receptors originate from a woman younger than 45 in good health and CMV-seropositive.

V and J are TRBV28 and TRBJ1-5, with unresolved D. Germline CDR1 MDHEN, CDR2 SYDVKM. Trimming removed 3 bases at V and 1 base at J, with 7 bases between. There are 14 residues in the CDR3. CDR3 DNA: TGTGCCAGCAGTTTGTCCCCGAGCAATCAGCCCCAGCATTTT. Protein: CASSLSPSNQPQHF.

This rearrangement joins TRBV2 to TRBJ1-2, with 7 bases matching TRBD1. Germline-derived CDR1 and CDR2 are SNHLY and FYNNEI. The CDR3 is 17 residues long. Trimming took 5 bases from V and 0 from J; bases not matched to a gene: 12. The CDR3 DNA is TGTGCCAGCAGTCCCCGGAGGGGGCCGTCCTCTAACTATGGCTACACCTTC. Translating it yields CASSPRRGPSSNYGYTF. Looking up the rest from reference TRBV2 and TRBJ1-2 gives the full variable domain: EPEVTQTPSHQVTQMGQEVILRCVPISNHLYFYWYRQILGQKVEFLVSFYNNEISEKSEIFDDQFSVERPDGSNFTLKIRSTKLEDSAMYFCASSPRRGPSSNYGYTFGSGTRLTVV.

J is TRBJ2-3 and V is TRBV19; D is perhaps TRBD2 (6 bases). CDR1 and CDR2 from the germline V gene are LNHDA and SQIVND (reference sequence). Trimming took off 3 bases at V and 2 bases at J, with 18 bases between the two ends. The CDR3 contains 17 residues. The CDR3: CASSIGGNLPITDTQYF. The DNA for the CDR3 is TGTGCCAGTAGTATCGGCGGGAACCTACCCATCACAGATACGCAGTATTTT.

This rearrangement joins TRBV10-3 to TRBJ1-2; D possibly corresponds to TRBD1 (5 bases). Germline CDR1 is ENHRY and CDR2 is SYGVKD. The V end lost 6 bases, the J end lost 2 bases, and 16 bases lay between the germline ends. The CDR3 loop spans 15 amino acids. The CDR3 here is CAIRAVDGANYGYTF. CDR3 bases: TGTGCCATCAGGGCGGTTGATGGGGCCAACTATGGCTACACCTTC.

The chain employs TRBV25-1 and TRBJ2-6; D is unclear. In germline, CDR1 is MGHDK, CDR2 SYGVNS. V was cut by 7 bases and J by 0 bases, with 7 bases left in between. This CDR3 is built from 14 residues. CDR3 in amino acids: CASTSGSGANVLTF. The CDR3 region has the DNA TGTGCCAGCACCTCCGGCTCTGGGGCCAACGTCCTGACTTTC.

This clone has only one observation. The V call is TRBV2, the J call TRBJ2-4, with 12 bases fitting TRBD2. The ends lost 6 bases at V and 2 bases at J; junction bases unmatched: 5. Per the germline V gene, CDR1 is SNHLY and CDR2 is FYNNEI. This CDR3 comprises 16 residues. The CDR3 region is CASRKGLAGSKNIQYF. The CDR3 DNA is TGTGCCAGCAGGAAGGGACTAGCGGGTTCCAAAAACATTCAGTACTTC.

The chain combines TRBV19 with TRBJ2-1, with a weak D call TRBD1 (5 bases). From germline, CDR1 is LNHDA and CDR2 SQIVND (reference sequence). This CDR3 spans 17 amino acids. The V end was cut by 1 base, the J end by 4 bases, with 17 bases between. CDR3 coding DNA: TGTGCCAGTAGTATAGTTCCCAGCAGGGCCCATTACAATGAGCAGTTCTTC. This gives the protein CASSIVPSRAHYNEQFF.

V and J are TRBV10-1 and TRBJ2-1; 16 bases map to TRBD2. With V trimmed by 5 bases and J by 10 bases, 8 bases remained unmatched. The CDR3 contains 16 residues. CDR1 and CDR2 (germline): WNHNN, SYGVQD (reference sequence). The CDR3 DNA is TGCGCCAGCAGTCCCGGGACTAGCGGGAGGGCCGAAGAGCAGTTCTTC. Translated: CASSPGTSGRAEEQFF.

The genes are TRBV5-4 and TRBJ1-1; 9 bases agree with TRBD1. The CDR3 length is 16 residues. After removal of 0 bases from V and 7 bases from J, the junction contained 10 bases not matched to a gene. Per the germline V gene, CDR1 is SGHNT and CDR2 is YYREEE (reference sequence). In DNA form, the CDR3 reads TGTGCCAGCAGCTTGGGGGTGGACAGGGGTCATGGTGAAGCTTTCTTT. It is translated as CASSLGVDRGHGEAFF.

This clone occurred once. The chain links TRBV7-2 to TRBJ2-1; the D gene is possibly TRBD2 (6 bases). The V gene lost 2 bases and the J gene lost 8 bases, with 16 bases spanning the gap. The CDR3 has 15 residues. CDR1 is SGHTA and CDR2 is FQGNSA in the germline V gene. The DNA for the CDR3 is TGTGCCAGCAGCTTACAGGCGGGAAGCGTCGATGAGCAGTTCTTC. Translating gives CASSLQAGSVDEQFF.